The clone carrying this T cell receptor (beta chain) was counted a few times. This sample stems from a study of response to subunit inactivated influenza vaccine. TCRdb fed the RT-PCR reads into MiXCR, producing one record per CDR3 protein. Of about 780,000 distinct CDR3 sequences listed, approximately 18% are singletons. This receptor was taken from a man between 45 and 60 years old who received an inactivated influenza vaccine. The sequenced sample was PBMCs from blood, obtained less than 6 days after vaccination.

CDR3: CASRYPGQGLNYGYTF. The CDR3 DNA is TGTGCCAGCAGATACCCCGGACAGGGACTTAACTATGGCTACACCTTC. The chain recombines TRBV7-9 with TRBJ1-2; 8 positions agree with TRBD1. Germline V CDR1 and CDR2: SEHNR, FQNEAQ (reference sequence). The CDR3 extends over 16 amino acids. The J segment lost 1 base and the V segment lost 6 bases, leaving 10 bases of the junction unmatched.